Listed here is a single TCR beta chain. With 2 bases clipped from V and 6 bases from J, the junction kept 9 bases outside the gene matches. The CDR3 length is 17 residues. The germline gives CDR1 LNHDA, CDR2 SQIVND (reference sequence). These data originate in a study of shared T cell receptors in the human thymus. Clones were sequenced by immunoSEQ multiplex PCR, and TCRdb holds only the in-frame ones, with some missing. The sample yields roughly 560,000 clones, approximately 78% seen once. This same sample was also part of a study on human thymus T cells. This second report adds: Surgeons resected thymus tissue during corrective heart surgery.

The source is a boy in the first two years of life with a congenital heart defect. V is TRBV19 and J is TRBJ2-2; TRBD1 aligns across 10 bases. Input material: thymocytes. CDR3 protein: CASSIWGTGEGPGELFF. CDR3 DNA sequence: TGTGCCAGTAGTATATGGGGGACAGGGGAAGGGCCCGGGGAGCTGTTTTTT.